Listed below are T cell receptor beta chains from one sample, sequenced in a study of blood T cells in healthy people across ages. TCRdb itself ran the 5' RACE reads through MiXCR, one entry per CDR3 protein. Of about 970,000 distinct CDR3 sequences listed, roughly 51% were seen once; the top ten hold roughly 23%. The sample comprised blood. These receptors were obtained from a woman aged 55 to 70 in good health. Each CDR3 is given with its conserved first and last residue. D genes are given only for firm matches. Clone size appears in some rows only: once, few, many, or a class for an expanded clone.

j_call	clone_size	d_call	v_call	cdr3_aa	cdr3_nt
TRBJ2-1	.	.	TRBV7-9	CANTPRGTGAGYNEQFF	TGTGCCAATACCCCTCGGGGTACAGGGGCGGGGTACAATGAGCAGTTCTTC
TRBJ2-7	many	.	TRBV3-1	CASSQVVGSYEQYF	TGCGCCAGCAGCCAAGTGGTTGGCAGCTACGAGCAGTACTTC
TRBJ1-5	few	.	TRBV4-1	CASSQDGAQPQHF	TGCGCCAGCAGCCAAGATGGAGCGCAGCCCCAGCATTTT
TRBJ1-1	few	.	TRBV29-1	CSVVLGTNTEAFF	TGCAGCGTTGTCCTGGGGACGAACACTGAAGCTTTCTTT
TRBJ1-2	few	.	TRBV3-1	CASSQRERAGYTF	TGTGCCAGCAGCCAAAGGGAGAGGGCTGGCTACACCTTC
TRBJ2-4	few	TRBD2	TRBV28	CASSLGGSRKNIQYF	TGCGCCAGCAGTCTGGGGGGGAGCCGGAAAAACATTCAGTACTTC
TRBJ2-7	.	.	TRBV7-9	CASSVDGSYEQYF	TGTGCCAGCAGCGTAGACGGCTCCTACGAGCAGTACTTC
TRBJ2-7	few	.	TRBV20-1	CSARAVGLDEQYF	TGCAGTGCTAGAGCTGTGGGTTTGGACGAGCAGTACTTC
TRBJ2-7	.	TRBD1	TRBV19	CASSIGTGVREQYF	TGTGCCAGTAGTATTGGGACAGGGGTCCGCGAGCAGTACTTC
TRBJ1-2	few	.	TRBV6-2/TRBV6-3	CASSHGGLANYGYTF	TGTGCCAGCAGCCACGGCGGGCTTGCTAACTATGGCTACACCTTC